This note documents a single TCR beta chain sequence. The entry originates in a study of blood T cell repertoires in COVID-19. Looking at the study overall: The origin of the acute and convalescent COVID-19 samples was the United States, Italy and Spain. PBMCs, B-cell-depleted T cells, or T cells were the source of the cDNA or gDNA that made up the material.

Original processing notes: For nucleated cells, counts were estimated from reference gene primer amplification. Sequencing used immunoSEQ multiplex PCR; TCRdb keeps in-frame clones, though not all of them. V, J and clone size are those of that table, while D and trimming were read from the DNA. Of approximately 62,000 clones in the sample, approximately 78% were seen once. This CDR3 has 13 amino acids. CDR1 is ENHRY and CDR2 is SYGVKD in the germline V gene. Trimming at V came to 7 bases and at J to 6 bases, leaving 6 bases not matched to a gene. This receptor was obtained from an elderly man with acute or convalescent COVID-19. The chain recombines TRBV10-3 with TRBJ2-3; 8 bases match TRBD1. Sequencing was carried out using peripheral blood. The CDR3 DNA follows: TGTGCCATCACAGGGGGCGTAAGGGATACGCAGTATTTT. It translates to CAITGGVRDTQYF.